Listed here are 5 T cell receptor beta chains from one sample, sequenced in a study of CD8+CD57+ T cells in acquired aplastic anemia. Profiles of TCR beta VDJ and CDR3 were generated from a genomic DNA template. Each CDR3 protein is one row after TCRdb ran MiXCR on the reads. The table lists fewer than 250,000 distinct CDR3 sequences, about half of them singletons. An expansion of CD8+CD57+ cells by flow cytometry had been shown in patients chosen for sequencing. Material for sequencing was sorted CD4+, CD8+, or CD8+CD57+ T cells (not recorded which) from PBMCs. These receptors all stem from a human donor with aplastic anemia.

This clonotype was counted many times. V and J are TRBV5-1 and TRBJ2-1; 10 nucleotides agree with TRBD2. J gave up 6 bases and V 0 bases, and 6 bases lay outside the gene matches. The CDR3 sequence is 16 residues long. Germline V gene lookup returns CDR1 SGHRS and CDR2 YFSETQ. The CDR3 is CASSLEAGGPRNEQFF. CDR3 DNA sequence: TGCGCCAGCAGCTTGGAAGCGGGGGGGCCCCGCAATGAGCAGTTCTTC.

There are many counts of this clonotype. The CDR3 sequence: CASSRGLGTQYF. The CDR3 nucleotides are TGTGCCAGTAGTAGGGGACTCGGGACCCAGTACTTC. The chain joins TRBV19 to TRBJ2-5; a possible D gene is TRBD2 (6 bases). V was trimmed by 4 bases and J by 7 bases, leaving 10 bases between them. This CDR3 spans 12 amino acids. In germline, CDR1 is LNHDA, CDR2 SQIVND (reference sequence).

This chain connects TRBV20-1 to TRBJ2-1; D gene uncertain. Germline CDR1 reads DFQATT; CDR2 reads SNEGSKA (reference sequence). The V end was cut by 8 bases, the J end by 0 bases, with 8 bases between. This CDR3 is 12 amino acids long. The CDR3: CSTADSYNEQFF. CDR3 DNA: TGCAGTACGGCGGACTCCTACAATGAGCAGTTCTTC.

This clonotype was counted many times. The chain couples TRBV5-1 to TRBJ2-7, with 10 bases fitting TRBD1. CDR1 and CDR2 (germline): SGHRS, YFSETQ. The CDR3 length is 12 residues. Trimming removed 4 bases from V and 6 bases from J; junction bases left unmatched: 1. CDR3: CASSRTGGEQYF. Here the CDR3 DNA reads TGCGCCAGCAGCCGGACAGGGGGCGAGCAGTACTTC.

The rearrangement links TRBV5-1 to TRBJ2-5; 11 bases align to TRBD2. Germline loops: CDR1 SGHRS, CDR2 YFSETQ. V lost 4 bases, J lost 0 bases, and 2 bases stayed unmatched. The CDR3 is 15 amino acids. The CDR3: CASSQGLADQETQYF. The CDR3 DNA sequence: TGCGCCAGCAGCCAGGGACTAGCGGACCAAGAGACCCAGTACTTC.